A selection of T cell receptor beta chains follows, all from one sample in a study of T cell repertoires in cytomegalovirus infection. Each CDR3 protein is one row after TCRdb ran MiXCR on the reads. The sample records 350,000 to 450,000 distinct CDR3 sequences, 15% to 20% being singletons. Source material: PBMCs. Receptors originate from a human donor in good health (CMV status not recorded). Some clones in this sample may be carry-over from other donors' samples. The CDR3 runs from the conserved cysteine through the conserved F or W. D genes are given only for firm matches. Size tells how often a clone was seen (once, few, many) or the class of an expanded clone, and some rows leave it out.

J | V | D | size | CDR3 | DNA
TRBJ2-7 | TRBV20-1 | . | . | CSARMTGSYEQYF | TGCAGTGCTCGAATGACAGGCTCCTACGAGCAGTACTTC
TRBJ2-5 | TRBV20-1 | . | . | CSGEIQETQYF | TGCAGTGGAGAAATCCAAGAGACCCAGTACTTC
TRBJ1-5 | TRBV12-3/TRBV12-4 | . | few | CASSLNRQPQHF | TGTGCCAGCAGTTTAAACCGCCAGCCCCAGCATTTT
TRBJ2-7 | TRBV7-2 | TRBD1 | many | CASRAPGTVPEQYF | TGTGCCAGCAGGGCACCCGGGACAGTCCCCGAGCAGTACTTC
TRBJ2-4 | TRBV11-2 | TRBD1 | few | CASSLGATGKKDF | TGTGCCAGCAGCTTAGGTGCGACAGGGAAAAAAGACTTC
TRBJ2-5 | TRBV10-3 | . | few | CAISERDYQETQYF | TGTGCCATCAGTGAAAGGGACTACCAAGAGACCCAGTACTTC
TRBJ2-3 | TRBV5-4 | . | few | CASSPPRGTDTQYF | TGTGCCAGCAGCCCCCCGAGGGGCACAGATACGCAGTATTTT
TRBJ1-2 | TRBV12-3/TRBV12-4 | . | . | CASSPPAGGYTF | TGTGCCAGCAGTCCCCCGGCAGGAGGCTACACCTTC
TRBJ1-3 | TRBV11-2 | . | . | CASSRQASGNTIYF | TGTGCCAGCAGCCGACAGGCCTCTGGAAACACCATATATTTT
TRBJ2-5 | TRBV2 | TRBD1 | . | CASTSSTGGETKYF | TGTGCCAGCACTTCCTCGACAGGGGGAGAGACCAAGTACTTC
TRBJ2-7 | TRBV20-1 | TRBD1 | few | CSARKGQGRDEQYF | TGCAGCGCCCGTAAGGGACAGGGCCGGGACGAGCAGTACTTC
TRBJ1-2 | TRBV5-1 | . | many | CASSLFGESYGYTF | TGCGCCAGCAGCTTGTTTGGCGAGAGCTATGGCTACACCTTC
TRBJ1-4 | TRBV5-5 | TRBD1 | . | CASSFGTGGEKLFF | TGTGCCAGCAGCTTCGGGACAGGGGGTGAAAAACTGTTTTTT
TRBJ2-7 | TRBV12-3/TRBV12-4 | TRBD1 | few | CASTPGTGKYEQYF | TGTGCCAGCACTCCCGGGACAGGGAAATACGAGCAGTACTTC
TRBJ2-2 | TRBV5-4 | TRBD2 | . | CASSSPLAGGNTGELFF | TGTGCCAGCAGCTCCCCTTTAGCGGGGGGGAACACCGGGGAGCTGTTTTTT
TRBJ2-7 | TRBV7-2 | . | . | CASSPSRLSYEQYF | TGTGCCAGCAGCCCTAGCCGATTGTCCTACGAGCAGTACTTC
TRBJ1-1 | TRBV3-1 | . | . | CASSQARGNPEAFF | TGTGCCAGCAGCCAAGCCAGGGGTAATCCTGAAGCTTTCTTT
TRBJ2-7 | TRBV12-5 | . | . | CASGPSPYEQYF | TGTGCTAGTGGCCCCTCCCCCTACGAGCAGTACTTC
TRBJ2-3 | TRBV7-9 | . | few | CASSVDQAGDTQYF | TGTGCCAGCAGCGTAGATCAGGCGGGGGATACGCAGTATTTT
TRBJ2-5 | TRBV7-7 | . | . | CASSGVGGTETQYF | TGTGCCAGCAGCGGGGTGGGTGGGACGGAGACCCAGTACTTC
TRBJ2-1 | TRBV30 | TRBD2 | . | CAWSHLSGIYNEQFF | TGTGCCTGGAGTCACCTGAGCGGGATATACAATGAGCAGTTCTTC
TRBJ2-7 | TRBV11-2 | . | . | CASSLLGRAGYEQYF | TGTGCCAGCAGCTTACTGGGCAGGGCGGGCTACGAGCAGTACTTC
TRBJ2-7 | TRBV15 | TRBD2 | . | CATRLAGGYEQYF | TGTGCCACCCGTCTAGCGGGTGGCTACGAGCAGTACTTC
TRBJ2-5 | TRBV7-2 | TRBD2 | many | CASSFKGGSGGPGYF | TGTGCCAGCAGCTTTAAAGGGGGTTCGGGGGGGCCAGGGTACTTC
TRBJ2-7 | TRBV20-1 | . | . | CSAILSGQSSYEQYF | TGCAGTGCTATCCTCTCCGGGCAGAGCTCCTACGAGCAGTACTTC
TRBJ2-7 | TRBV2 | TRBD2 | few | CASRYLAGGPYEQYF | TGTGCCAGCAGGTACTTAGCGGGAGGACCCTACGAGCAGTACTTC
TRBJ2-5 | TRBV5-4 | . | many | CASSPFMVGQETQYF | TGTGCCAGCAGCCCCTTTATGGTCGGCCAAGAGACCCAGTACTTC
TRBJ2-5 | TRBV14 | . | . | CASSFQGGGETQYF | TGTGCCAGCAGCTTCCAAGGGGGGGGAGAGACCCAGTACTTC
TRBJ1-1 | TRBV7-6 | . | . | CASSSWTSGDTEAFF | TGTGCCAGCAGCTCATGGACTTCCGGCGACACTGAAGCTTTCTTT
TRBJ1-2 | TRBV27 | . | few | CATLALGVLGYGYTF | TGTGCCACCTTGGCATTGGGAGTATTGGGCTATGGCTACACCTTC
TRBJ1-2 | TRBV15 | . | few | CATGADFNYGYTF | TGTGCCACCGGGGCAGACTTTAACTATGGCTACACCTTC
TRBJ1-1 | TRBV6-2/TRBV6-3 | . | few | CASSYSEGTEAFF | TGTGCCAGCAGTTACTCGGAGGGCACTGAAGCTTTCTTT
TRBJ2-3 | TRBV20-1 | TRBD2 | . | CSARDPGPAGANTDTQYF | TGCAGTGCTAGGGATCCCGGGCCAGCGGGGGCCAACACAGATACGCAGTATTTT
TRBJ1-5 | TRBV20-1 | TRBD1 | . | CSARDRNRGVGQPQHF | TGCAGTGCTAGAGATAGGAACAGGGGGGTTGGTCAGCCCCAGCATTTT
TRBJ1-3 | TRBV4-2 | . | few | CASSQVTSPGNTIYF | TGTGCCAGCAGCCAAGTTACCTCGCCAGGAAACACCATATATTTT
TRBJ2-5 | TRBV6-2/TRBV6-3 | . | . | CASSYWGAETQYF | TGTGCCAGCAGTTACTGGGGGGCTGAGACCCAGTACTTC
TRBJ2-5 | TRBV7-2 | . | . | CASSFQAYQETQYF | TGTGCCAGCAGCTTTCAGGCCTACCAAGAGACCCAGTACTTC
TRBJ1-3 | TRBV12-3/TRBV12-4 | . | few | CASTKAKWSSGNTIYF | TGTGCCAGCACCAAGGCGAAGTGGAGCTCTGGAAACACCATATATTTT